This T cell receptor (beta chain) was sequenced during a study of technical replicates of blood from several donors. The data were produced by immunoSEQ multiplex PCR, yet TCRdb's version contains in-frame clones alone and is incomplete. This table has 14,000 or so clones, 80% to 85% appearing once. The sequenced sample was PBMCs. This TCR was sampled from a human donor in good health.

CDR3 amino acids: CASSLDAGAVGEQFF. CDR3 sequence (DNA): TGTGCCAGCAGCTTGGACGCGGGAGCGGTCGGTGAGCAGTTCTTC. J is TRBJ2-1 and V is TRBV5-5, with 7 nucleotides matching TRBD2. CDR3 size: 15 residues. Looked up from germline, CDR1 is SGHKS and CDR2 is YYEKEE (reference sequence). The V segment lost 0 bases and the J segment 9 bases; nucleotides outside the gene matches: 9. Full variable domain (remainder filled in from reference TRBV5-5 and TRBJ2-1): DAGVTQSPTHLIKTRGQQVTLRCSPISGHKSVSWYQQVLGQGPQFIFQYYEKEERGRGNFPDRFSARQFPNYSSELNVNALLLGDSALYLCASSLDAGAVGEQFFGPGTRLTVL.